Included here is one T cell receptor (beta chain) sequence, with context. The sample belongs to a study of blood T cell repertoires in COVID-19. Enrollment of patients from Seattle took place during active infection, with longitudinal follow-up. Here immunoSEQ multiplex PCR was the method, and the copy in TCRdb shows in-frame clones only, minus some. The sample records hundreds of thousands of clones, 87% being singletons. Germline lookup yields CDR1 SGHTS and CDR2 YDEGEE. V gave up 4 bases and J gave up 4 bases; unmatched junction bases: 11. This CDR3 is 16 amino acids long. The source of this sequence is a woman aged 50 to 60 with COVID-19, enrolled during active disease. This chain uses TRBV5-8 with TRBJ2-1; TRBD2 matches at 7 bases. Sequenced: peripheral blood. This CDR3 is CASSTVLAENYNEQFF. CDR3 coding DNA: TGTGCCAGCAGCACTGTTCTAGCGGAGAATTACAATGAGCAGTTCTTC.